These T cell receptor beta chains were read from a single sample in a study of T cell repertoires in cytomegalovirus infection. TCRdb processed the reads anew with MiXCR; each CDR3 protein has one entry. The sample holds 110,000 or so distinct CDR3 sequences, over 25% seen once. No antigens are known for them. The sequencing here drew on CD8+ T cells from cultured PBMCs, taken from culture after CMV antigen stimulation. Receptors originate from a human donor in good health (CMV status not recorded). Some clones in this sample may be carry-over from other donors' samples. Each CDR3 is given with its conserved first and last residue. D genes are given only for firm matches. Not every row has a clone size; where given, it reads once, few, many or a size class.

clone_size,v_call,j_call,d_call,cdr3_nt,cdr3_aa
NA,TRBV4-2,TRBJ2-3,NA,TGTGCCAGCAGCCATCCGACTGAGACCCAACCAGATACGCAGTATTTT,CASSHPTETQPDTQYF
once,TRBV25-1,TRBJ1-1,NA,TGTGCCAGCATTTTTATTCGGGGCGACCGGGCCACTGAAGCTTTCTTT,CASIFIRGDRATEAFF
NA,TRBV2,TRBJ2-7,TRBD2,TGTGCCAGCAGTGAACCAGGGACTAGCGGGGGATACGAGCAGTACTTC,CASSEPGTSGGYEQYF
many,TRBV12-3/TRBV12-4,TRBJ1-4,NA,TGTGCCAGCAGTTTATTCGGTCCGGCGGGAAAACTGTTTTTT,CASSLFGPAGKLFF
NA,TRBV7-6,TRBJ1-3,NA,TGTGCCAGCAGCTTAGCGTATAGTCGGGCTGGAAACACCATATATTTT,CASSLAYSRAGNTIYF
many,TRBV9,TRBJ2-1,TRBD2,TGTGCCAGCAGCGTAGTGGCTAGCGGAGGAAATGAGCAGTTCTTC,CASSVVASGGNEQFF
once,TRBV4-2,TRBJ2-1,NA,TGTGCCAGCAGCCAAGGGGTTCGTGATGAGCAGTTCTTC,CASSQGVRDEQFF
NA,TRBV28,TRBJ2-7,NA,TGTGCCAGCAGTCATCCCACTAGGGATACCTACGAGCAGTACTTC,CASSHPTRDTYEQYF
NA,TRBV6-4,TRBJ1-6,NA,TGTGCCAGCAGTGACCCAAGTGGGGGTTCACCCCTCCACTTT,CASSDPSGGSPLHF
few,TRBV29-1,TRBJ1-3,NA,TGCAGCGTGGAAGGGCGCGGAAACACCATATATTTT,CSVEGRGNTIYF
NA,TRBV3-1,TRBJ1-2,TRBD1,TGTGCCAGCAGCCAAGGGGGACAGGGGAGTTATGGCTACACCTTC,CASSQGGQGSYGYTF
NA,TRBV11-2,TRBJ1-2,NA,TGTGCCAGCAGCTTAGATAGGGACGCCCGTGACCCCAACTATGGCTACACCTTC,CASSLDRDARDPNYGYTF
NA,TRBV12-3/TRBV12-4,TRBJ2-1,NA,TGTGCCAGCAGTTTAAAGGCCTCCTGGGGTGAGCAGTTCTTC,CASSLKASWGEQFF
NA,TRBV6-5,TRBJ1-1,NA,TGTGCCAGCAGTTACGGGGGTGGGAGCACTGAAGCTTTCTTT,CASSYGGGSTEAFF
NA,TRBV7-8,TRBJ2-4,TRBD1,TGTGCCAGCAGCGGGCCCCGGACAGGGGAAAACATTCAGTACTTC,CASSGPRTGENIQYF
many,TRBV25-1,TRBJ1-1,TRBD1,TGTGCCAGCAGTGAAGGGGACAGGGGGAACACTGAAGCTTTCTTT,CASSEGDRGNTEAFF
NA,TRBV27,TRBJ2-5,NA,TGTGCCAGCAGTGCAGCGGTACAGGGCGAGACCCAGTACTTC,CASSAAVQGETQYF
NA,TRBV6-4,TRBJ2-2,TRBD1,TGTGCCAGCAGTGACTCGCCAGGGGGCCACACCGGGGAGCTGTTTTTT,CASSDSPGGHTGELFF
NA,TRBV7-8,TRBJ2-2,TRBD2,TGTGCCAGCAGAGAGCGACTAGCGGGGGGCGGGAACACCGGGGAGCTGTTTTTT,CASRERLAGGGNTGELFF
NA,TRBV27,TRBJ1-6,NA,TGTGCCAGCAGTCACAGGGAGGGATCACCCCTCCACTTT,CASSHREGSPLHF
NA,TRBV7-6,TRBJ1-6,TRBD1,TGTGCCAGCAGCCCCGACAGGGGGAGGTTCCGAGGTTCACCCCTCCACTTT,CASSPDRGRFRGSPLHF
NA,TRBV7-2,TRBJ2-3,NA,TGTGCCAGCAGCTTCGACACCACAGATACGCAGTATTTT,CASSFDTTDTQYF
few,TRBV10-3,TRBJ2-2,TRBD2,TGTGCCACTGGGACTAGCGGGGCCAACACCGGGGAGCTGTTTTTT,CATGTSGANTGELFF
many,TRBV7-8,TRBJ2-2,NA,TGTGCCAGCAGCATAGGGGGATGGTTTGGGACCGCGAACACCGGGGAGCTGTTTTTT,CASSIGGWFGTANTGELFF
NA,TRBV29-1,TRBJ2-5,TRBD2,TGCAGCGTTGAGACTAGCGGAGAGACCCAGTACTTC,CSVETSGETQYF
NA,TRBV27,TRBJ2-3,NA,TGTGCCAGCAGTTGGGTTAGCACAGATACGCAGTATTTT,CASSWVSTDTQYF
few,TRBV4-1,TRBJ2-3,NA,TGCGCCAGCAGCGGCCCGGGACGGTTGAGGCGTCCCACAGATACGCAGTATTTT,CASSGPGRLRRPTDTQYF
NA,TRBV5-4,TRBJ2-5,NA,TGTGCCAGCAGCTTGGGACAGGGAGGGGAGACCCAGTACTTC,CASSLGQGGETQYF
NA,TRBV19,TRBJ2-3,TRBD1,TGTGCCAGTAGTCAGACAGGGGGCGGCACAGATACGCAGTATTTT,CASSQTGGGTDTQYF
few,TRBV6-5,TRBJ2-1,NA,TGTGCCAGCAGTTACTCGACCGGTTACAATGAGCAGTTCTTC,CASSYSTGYNEQFF
NA,TRBV27,TRBJ1-2,NA,TGTGCCAGCAGTTTACAGGCAGGGAGGGGCTACACCTTC,CASSLQAGRGYTF
NA,TRBV7-6,TRBJ1-2,NA,TGTGCCAGCAGCTCAGAGGACTTTGCGTCCGGCTACACCTTC,CASSSEDFASGYTF
NA,TRBV7-2,TRBJ2-7,NA,TGTGCCAGCAGCTCCGGGCCTCCTCCTCAGATCTACGAGCAGTACTTC,CASSSGPPPQIYEQYF
few,TRBV10-3,TRBJ1-1,NA,TGTGCCATCAGTGAGGCAGCAGGAATTATGAACACTGAAGCTTTCTTT,CAISEAAGIMNTEAFF
NA,TRBV27,TRBJ1-2,NA,TGTGCCAGCAGTTTAGCCCCGAACTTCTATGGCTACACCTTC,CASSLAPNFYGYTF
few,TRBV19,TRBJ2-1,NA,TGTGCCAGTAGTATTGAAGGACACACCTACAATGAGCAGTTCTTC,CASSIEGHTYNEQFF
NA,TRBV27,TRBJ1-5,NA,TGTGCCAGCAGTCCCCACCCTCAGCAGCCCCAGCATTTT,CASSPHPQQPQHF
few,TRBV7-8,TRBJ1-1,TRBD1,TGTGCCAGCAGTTGGACGACAGGGGGAACTGAAGCTTTCTTT,CASSWTTGGTEAFF
NA,TRBV20-1,TRBJ2-7,NA,TGCAGTGCCCCTCCCGCGCGGGACAGACTCTACGAGCAGTACTTC,CSAPPARDRLYEQYF
NA,TRBV29-1,TRBJ2-5,TRBD2,TGCAGCGGGAGGGACTACTATCAAGAGACCCAGTACTTC,CSGRDYYQETQYF
few,TRBV4-2,TRBJ2-7,NA,TGTGCCAGCAGCCCAAACTACGACAGTCCTACCTACGAGCAGTACTTC,CASSPNYDSPTYEQYF
NA,TRBV7-6,TRBJ1-5,NA,TGTACCAGCAGCCCTAGTTCCCAGCCCCAGCATTTT,CTSSPSSQPQHF
many,TRBV7-2,TRBJ2-3,NA,TGTGCCAGCAGCCTCGGACAGCTCTTTGATACGCAGTATTTT,CASSLGQLFDTQYF
NA,TRBV29-1,TRBJ1-1,NA,TGCAGCGTTGGCTGGACGGTAGGGAGCACTGAAGCTTTCTTT,CSVGWTVGSTEAFF
NA,TRBV10-3,TRBJ2-1,NA,TGTGCCATCAGTGAGCTAGACGCGTACAATGAGCAGTTCTTC,CAISELDAYNEQFF
medium-sized,TRBV27,TRBJ2-2,NA,TGTGCCAGCAGTTTTGGGGCATCCACCGGGGAGCTGTTTTTT,CASSFGASTGELFF
NA,TRBV5-4,TRBJ2-2,NA,TGTGCCAGCAGCTTGGCTATGAACACCGGGGAGCTGTTTTTT,CASSLAMNTGELFF
NA,TRBV7-9,TRBJ1-2,NA,TGTGCCAGCGACGGAGGCTATGGCTACACCTTC,CASDGGYGYTF
NA,TRBV4-3,TRBJ2-7,NA,TGCGCCAGCAGCCGGACGTTGTCGGTGCGGGGGCCTTCCTACGAGCAGTACTTC,CASSRTLSVRGPSYEQYF
NA,TRBV2,TRBJ2-3,TRBD1,TGTGCCAGCAGTGCTGGGACAGACACAGATACGCAGTATTTT,CASSAGTDTDTQYF
few,TRBV19,TRBJ1-2,NA,TGTGCCAGTAGTATTAGAAGGGGCATCAACTATGGCTACACCTTC,CASSIRRGINYGYTF
NA,TRBV27,TRBJ1-6,TRBD1,TGTGCCAGCAGTTCCGGGACAGGACTCCCACCCCTCCACTTT,CASSSGTGLPPLHF
NA,TRBV11-1,TRBJ2-2,TRBD1,TGTGCCAGCAGCTTAGCGGGCCCCAGGGGGCGAGGCGGGGAGCTGTTTTTT,CASSLAGPRGRGGELFF